Listed below are T cell receptor beta chains from one sample, sequenced in a study of a mutant IDH1 vaccine in newly diagnosed glioma. The table came from immunoSEQ multiplex PCR; TCRdb's copy has only in-frame clones and leaves some out. The sample has 50,000 to 85,000 clones, around 82% seen once. No antigen has been assigned to these receptors. The material sequenced was PBMCs, taken from a glioma patient whose treatment included an IDH1 peptide vaccine. All receptors come from a young man with glioma. Each CDR3 is given with its conserved first and last residue. The D gene is left open where the match is weak. Not all rows give a size; the values are once, few, many and, for expanded clones, a class.

TRBV14	TRBJ2-1	NA	13	NA	CASSQVARGEQFF	TGTGCCAGCAGCCAAGTAGCAAGAGGTGAGCAGTTCTTC
TRBV7-9	TRBJ2-3	few	17	TRBD2	CASSPRTSGGGPDTQYF	TGTGCCAGCAGCCCCCGGACTAGCGGGGGGGGACCAGATACGCAGTATTTT
TRBV4-2	TRBJ2-7	NA	11	NA	CASSQGAEQYF	TGTGCCAGCAGCCAAGGCGCCGAGCAGTACTTC
TRBV7-2	TRBJ2-6	NA	15	NA	CASSLGGAGANVLTF	TGTGCCAGCAGCTTAGGGGGAGCTGGGGCCAACGTCCTGACTTTC
TRBV10-3	TRBJ1-2	NA	15	NA	CAISESTGPSYGYTF	TGTGCCATCAGTGAGTCAACAGGACCCTCCTATGGCTACACCTTC
TRBV7-2	TRBJ1-1	NA	15	NA	CASSLVLLAGSETFF	TGTGCCAGCAGCTTAGTTTTACTTGCCGGGTCTGAAACTTTCTTT
TRBV19	TRBJ2-7	NA	13	NA	CASSIGSGYEQYF	TGTGCCAGTAGTATTGGCTCAGGCTACGAGCAGTACTTC
TRBV25-1	TRBJ2-1	NA	15	TRBD1	CASDNPGTVYNEQFF	TGTGCCAGCGACAATCCCGGGACAGTCTACAATGAGCAGTTCTTC
TRBV7-8	TRBJ2-5	NA	15	TRBD2	CASSLGAGVLGTQYF	TGTGCCAGCAGCTTAGGAGCGGGAGTGCTCGGGACCCAGTACTTC
TRBV7-2	TRBJ1-2	NA	12	NA	CASSYRTWGYTF	TGTGCCAGCAGCTACCGGACTTGGGGCTACACCTTC
TRBV7-9	TRBJ1-1	NA	17	NA	CASSLDRARFGATEAFF	TGTGCCAGCAGCTTAGACAGGGCGCGCTTTGGAGCGACTGAAGCTTTCTTT
TRBV7-9	TRBJ1-5	NA	16	TRBD1	CASSPGTGGLNQPQHF	TGTGCCAGCAGCCCCGGGACAGGGGGACTCAATCAGCCCCAGCATTTT
TRBV6-5	TRBJ1-3	NA	13	NA	CASSYSQGNTIYF	TGTGCCAGCAGTTACTCGCAGGGAAACACCATATATTTT
TRBV2	TRBJ2-1	NA	13	TRBD2	CASSGLAPGEQFF	TGTGCCAGCAGCGGACTAGCCCCCGGAGAGCAGTTCTTC
TRBV4-1	TRBJ2-7	once	15	TRBD1	CASSPSSGQGFEQCF	TGCGCCAGCAGCCCCTCCTCGGGACAGGGGTTCGAGCAGTGCTTC
TRBV29-1	TRBJ1-1	NA	17	NA	CSAYPGRPGVLNTEAFF	TGCAGCGCCTACCCCGGACGGCCTGGGGTATTAAACACTGAAGCTTTCTTT